Below, 21 T cell receptor beta chains from the same sample are listed, as sequenced in a study of cytomegalovirus exposure and HLA in healthy donors. Primers for the PCR totalled 60 Vbeta and 13 Jbeta. Sequenced by immunoSEQ multiplex PCR; TCRdb stores in-frame clones only, minus some. The table lists roughly 150,000 clones, about 85% of them singletons, with around 2.5% in the top ten. The sequencing sample was made of PBMCs. The receptors here all came from a boy aged 2 to 10 in good health and CMV-seronegative.

In this sample, this clone turned up a few times. V is TRBV25-1 and J is TRBJ2-6, with 7 bases fitting TRBD2. V dropped 6 bases and J dropped 4; count of bases not matched to a gene: 6. Germline V CDR1 and CDR2: MGHDK, SYGVNS. The CDR3 runs 15 residues. CDR3 nucleotides: TGTGCCAGCAGCGACGGGGGGAAGGGGGCCAACGTCCTGACTTTC. The encoded protein is CASSDGGKGANVLTF.

The chain carries TRBV5-4 and TRBJ2-3; 7 nucleotides match TRBD1. The length of the CDR3 is 15 residues. J lost 2 bases, V lost 3 bases, and 6 bases had no gene match. From germline, CDR1 is SGHNT and CDR2 YYREEE (reference sequence). The CDR3 protein is CASSSAGGVTDTQYF. CDR3 bases: TGTGCCAGCAGCTCGGCAGGGGGAGTCACAGATACGCAGTATTTT.

The rearrangement uses TRBV11-2 and TRBJ2-1; 7 bases are shared with TRBD2. Germline values: CDR1 SGHAT, CDR2 FQNNGV. The CDR3 is 15 residues long. The ends lost 2 bases at V and 6 bases at J; junction bases unmatched: 7. In DNA, the CDR3 is TGTGCCAGCAGCTTAAGCGGGGAGGCGACCAATGAGCAGTTCTTC. This encodes CASSLSGEATNEQFF. Drawing the rest from reference TRBV11-2 and TRBJ2-1, the complete variable domain is EAGVAQSPRYKIIEKRQSVAFWCNPISGHATLYWYQQILGQGPKLLIQFQNNGVVDDSQLPKDRFSAERLKGVDSTLKIQPAKLEDSAVYLCASSLSGEATNEQFFGPGTRLTVL.

The chain has TRBV6-1 and TRBJ2-7; TRBD1 matches at 9 bases. This CDR3 region has 15 residues. CDR1 and CDR2 from the germline V gene are MNHNS and SASEGT. Trimming removed 5 bases from V and 3 bases from J; junction bases left unmatched: 8. The CDR3 DNA is TGTGCCAGCAGTAACCAACAGGGGGCCATCTACGAGCAGTACTTC. It specifies CASSNQQGAIYEQYF.

The chain carries TRBV29-1 and TRBJ2-5, with a possible D match to TRBD1 (6 bases). Between the trimmed V and J ends, which lost 1 base and 7 bases, there was a span of 13 bases. The CDR3 length is 13 residues. CDR1 is SQVTM and CDR2 is ANQGSEA in the germline V gene. The CDR3 sequence is CSVEAFQDRTQYF. The CDR3 DNA reads TGCAGCGTTGAAGCCTTTCAGGACAGGACCCAGTACTTC. Looking up the rest from reference TRBV29-1 and TRBJ2-5 gives the full variable domain: SAVISQKPSRDICQRGTSLTIQCQVDSQVTMMFWYRQQPGQSLTLIATANQGSEATYESGFVIDKFPISRPNLTFSTLTVSNMSPEDSSIYLCSVEAFQDRTQYFGPGTRLLVL.

This clone was counted only a few times. The rearrangement links TRBV6-1 to TRBJ2-7, with D unclear. Per the germline V gene, CDR1 is MNHNS and CDR2 is SASEGT. The CDR3 consists of 11 residues. V was pared by 10 bases and J by 3 bases, with 10 bases between. CDR3 in DNA: TGTGCCATTTCAAACGGCTACGAGCAGTACTTC. Translating gives CAISNGYEQYF.

This clone was counted once. The chain carries TRBV4-2 and TRBJ2-7; TRBD2 matches 7 bases. The CDR3 runs 17 residues. CDR1 and CDR2 from the germline V gene are LGHNA and YNFKEQ. The V and J ends lost 3 bases and 4 bases, in that order; junction bases with no gene match: 15. The CDR3: CASSQGRGTRGIYEQYF. DNA for the CDR3: TGTGCCAGCAGCCAGGGGCGGGGGACGAGGGGCATATACGAGCAGTACTTC.

The chain carries TRBV7-9 and TRBJ2-1, with TRBD1 matching over 7 bases. Trimming removed 2 bases from V and 4 bases from J; junction bases left unmatched: 5. This CDR3 has 15 residues. Germline V gene sequence: CDR1 SEHNR, CDR2 FQNEAQ (reference sequence). The CDR3 DNA reads TGTGCCAGCAGCTTACTGGGACAGACTTACAATGAGCAGTTCTTC. It yields the protein CASSLLGQTYNEQFF.

This chain uses TRBV6-5 with TRBJ1-1, with D possibly TRBD1 on 6 matching bases. V lost 1 base to trimming and J lost 5 bases, with 11 bases between them. The CDR3 is 14 residues long. CDR1 is MNHEY, CDR2 SVGAGI, per germline. CDR3 bases: TGTGCCAGCAGTTACTTATGGGGGCAGACTGAAGCTTTCTTT. This gives the protein CASSYLWGQTEAFF.

The chain joins TRBV9 to TRBJ2-5, with 7 positions matching TRBD2. Unmatched junction bases numbered 10, after V lost 0 bases and J lost 2 bases. The CDR3 has 17 amino acids. Germline V CDR1 and CDR2: SGDLS, YYNGEE. CDR3 coding DNA: TGTGCCAGCAGCGTAGGAGGAAGTAGCGGGCTACAAGAGACCCAGTACTTC. This encodes CASSVGGSSGLQETQYF.

This clone was observed once. The CDR3 sequence: CSARGSYEQYF. The CDR3 DNA reads TGCAGTGCCCGCGGGTCCTACGAGCAGTACTTC. The chain couples TRBV20-1 to TRBJ2-7; D perhaps matches TRBD2 (5 bases). The CDR3 length is 11 residues. The ends were cut back, 6 bases at V and 1 base at J, with 7 bases in the middle. CDR1 and CDR2 from the germline V gene are DFQATT and SNEGSKA (reference sequence).

The chain's CDR3 is CASSADMTGRDTGELFF. CDR3 nucleotides: TGCGCCAGCAGCGCGGATATGACAGGGCGGGACACCGGGGAGCTGTTTTTT. The V and J genes are TRBV5-1 and TRBJ2-2, with 7 bases matching TRBD1. Germline V lookup: CDR1 SGHRS, CDR2 YFSETQ. This CDR3 has 17 amino acids. V trimming: 4 bases; J trimming: 3 bases; junction bases outside the gene matches: 12.

This chain joins TRBV25-1 and TRBJ2-3; 15 bases are a match to TRBD2. Germline V lookup: CDR1 MGHDK, CDR2 SYGVNS. After removal of 2 bases from V and 1 base from J, the junction contained 1 base not matched to a gene. CDR3 length: 17 amino acids. The CDR3 sequence: CASSERTSGRGTDTQYF. In nucleotides, the CDR3 is TGTGCCAGCAGTGAACGGACTAGCGGGAGGGGCACAGATACGCAGTATTTT.

The chain uses TRBV9 and TRBJ2-1; 11 bases fit TRBD1. The CDR3 is 17 residues long. Germline trimming cut 3 bases from V and 9 bases from J; bases unmatched to any gene: 14. Per germline, CDR1 SGDLS and CDR2 YYNGEE. CDR3 in amino acids: CASSGPKGTGGYGEQFF. CDR3 bases: TGTGCCAGCAGCGGACCGAAAGGGACAGGGGGATACGGTGAGCAGTTCTTC.

This clone turned up a few times. This rearrangement joins TRBV10-2 to TRBJ1-1; D is undetermined. Germline assignment: CDR1 WSHSY and CDR2 SAAADI. CDR3 length: 11 residues. Trimming shortened V by 6 bases and J by 4 bases, and 6 bases separated the two germline ends. The CDR3 bases are TGCGCCAGCAGGTTCTGCACTGAAGCTTTCTTT. As protein: CASRFCTEAFF.

The V gene is TRBV9, the J gene TRBJ2-1; 10 bases are a match to TRBD2. The V gene's germline CDR1 is SGDLS and CDR2 YYNGEE. Unmatched junction bases numbered 7, after V lost 0 bases and J lost 10 bases. The CDR3 is 15 residues long. CDR3 in DNA: TGTGCCAGCAGCGTAGGCCCTAGCGGGAGTAACGAGCAGTTCTTC. Translation: CASSVGPSGSNEQFF.

Here the CDR3 reads CASSLVPGGNTEAFF. CDR3 nucleotides: TGTGCCAGCAGCTTAGTGCCAGGGGGGAACACTGAAGCTTTCTTT. The rearrangement joins TRBV7-6 to TRBJ1-1, with 7 positions matching TRBD1. There are 15 residues in the CDR3. The germline V gene has CDR1 SGHVS and CDR2 FNYEAQ. V lost 1 base and J lost 1; bases outside the gene matches: 3.

As to this clone: Other nucleotide sequences in the sample specify the same CDR3. This chain uses TRBV27 with TRBJ1-3; D call uncertain. V was trimmed by 6 bases and J by 0 bases, leaving 15 bases between them. The germline V gene encodes CDR1 MNHEY and CDR2 SMNVEV (reference sequence). The CDR3 length is 16 residues. The CDR3 here is CASSRGGRSSGNTIYF. CDR3 DNA: TGTGCCAGCAGCCGCGGTGGCCGGAGCTCTGGAAACACCATATATTTT.

V usage is TRBV7-9 and J usage is TRBJ2-7, with 16 positions matching TRBD2. Germline trimming cut 5 bases from V and 0 bases from J; bases unmatched to any gene: 10. There are 19 residues in the CDR3. CDR1 and CDR2 (germline): SEHNR, FQNEAQ (reference sequence). The CDR3 region has the DNA TGTGCCAGCAGCGGGACGGGACTAGCGGGGGGGCAGAGCTCCTACGAGCAGTACTTC. Protein sequence: CASSGTGLAGGQSSYEQYF.

The gene calls are TRBV9 and TRBJ2-1; D gene unclear. In germline, CDR1 is SGDLS, CDR2 YYNGEE. The CDR3 is 17 residues long. Trimming shortened V by 5 bases and J by 0 bases, and 18 bases separated the two germline ends. The CDR3 here is CASSAQLDWSSYNEQFF. The DNA of the CDR3 is TGTGCCAGCAGTGCGCAACTTGACTGGAGCTCCTACAATGAGCAGTTCTTC. Based on the CDR3 plus reference TRBV9 and TRBJ2-1, the full variable domain is DSGVTQTPKHLITATGQRVTLRCSPRSGDLSVYWYQQSLDQGLQFLIQYYNGEERAKGNILERFSAQQFPDLHSELNLSSLELGDSALYFCASSAQLDWSSYNEQFFGPGTRLTVL.

This clone was counted only a few times. The V and J genes are TRBV4-3 and TRBJ2-5, with D perhaps matching TRBD1 (6 bases). The CDR3 is 14 residues long. V lost 1 base and J lost 5, with 11 bases in between. The germline CDR1 and CDR2 sequences are LGHNA and YSLEER. CDR3 DNA: TGCGCCAGCAGCCAAGTAGTAAGGGGGGAGACCCAGTACTTC. Translating it yields CASSQVVRGETQYF.